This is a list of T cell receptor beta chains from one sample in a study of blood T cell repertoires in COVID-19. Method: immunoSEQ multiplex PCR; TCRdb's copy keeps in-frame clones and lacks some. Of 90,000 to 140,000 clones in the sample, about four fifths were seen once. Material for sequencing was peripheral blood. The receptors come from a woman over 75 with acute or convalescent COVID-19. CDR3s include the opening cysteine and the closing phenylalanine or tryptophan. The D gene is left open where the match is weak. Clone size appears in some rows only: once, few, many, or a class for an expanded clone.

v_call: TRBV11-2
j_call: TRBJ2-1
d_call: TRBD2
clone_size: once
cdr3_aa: CASSPGVAGNEQFF
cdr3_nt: TGTGCCAGCAGCCCGGGGGTAGCGGGAAATGAGCAGTTCTTC

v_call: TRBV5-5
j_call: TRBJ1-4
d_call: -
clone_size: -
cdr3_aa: CASSRGRDEKLFF
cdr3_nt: TGTGCCAGCAGTCGAGGGAGGGATGAAAAACTGTTTTTT

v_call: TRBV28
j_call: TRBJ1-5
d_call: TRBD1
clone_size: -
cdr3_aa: CASSVDRGNQPQHF
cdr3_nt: TGTGCCAGCAGTGTGGACAGGGGCAATCAGCCCCAGCATTTT

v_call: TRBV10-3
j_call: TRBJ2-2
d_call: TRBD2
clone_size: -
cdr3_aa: CAISQLAGETGELFF
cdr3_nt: TGTGCCATCAGTCAACTAGCGGGAGAAACCGGGGAGCTGTTTTTT

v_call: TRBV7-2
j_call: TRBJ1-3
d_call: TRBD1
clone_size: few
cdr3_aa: CASSLRRQGAGGNTIYF
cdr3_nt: TGTGCCAGCAGCTTACGCCGACAGGGGGCTGGAGGAAACACCATATATTTT

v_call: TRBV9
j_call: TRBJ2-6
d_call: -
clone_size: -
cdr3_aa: CASSILPGQSSGANVLTF
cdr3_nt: TGTGCCAGCAGCATCCTCCCGGGACAATCATCTGGGGCCAACGTCCTGACTTTC

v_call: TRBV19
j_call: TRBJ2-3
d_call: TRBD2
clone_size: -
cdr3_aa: CASSRLGRDTQYF
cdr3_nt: TGTGCCAGTAGTCGCCTCGGGAGGGATACGCAGTATTTT

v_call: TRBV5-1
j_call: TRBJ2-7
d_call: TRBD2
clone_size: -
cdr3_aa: CASSLETSGRASSYEQYF
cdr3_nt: TGCGCCAGCAGCTTGGAGACTAGCGGGAGGGCAAGCTCCTACGAGCAGTACTTC

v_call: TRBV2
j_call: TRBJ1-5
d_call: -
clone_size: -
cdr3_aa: CASRGGTRDGNQPQHF
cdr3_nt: TGTGCCAGCAGGGGGGGAACCCGGGACGGCAATCAGCCCCAGCATTTT

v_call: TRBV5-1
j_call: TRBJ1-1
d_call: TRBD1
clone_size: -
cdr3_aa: CASSLGQGGTEAFF
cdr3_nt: TGCGCCAGCAGCTTGGGACAGGGCGGCACTGAAGCTTTCTTT

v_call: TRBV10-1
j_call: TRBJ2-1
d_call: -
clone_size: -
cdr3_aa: CASSVLRTRHPYNEQFF
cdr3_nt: TGCGCCAGCAGTGTATTAAGGACTCGACACCCTTACAATGAGCAGTTCTTC

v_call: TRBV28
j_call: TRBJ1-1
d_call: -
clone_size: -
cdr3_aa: CASSLSSNTEAFF
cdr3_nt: TGTGCCAGCAGTTTATCATCGAACACTGAAGCTTTCTTT

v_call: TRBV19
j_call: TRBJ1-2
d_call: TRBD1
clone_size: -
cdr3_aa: CASSMETGGAYGYTF
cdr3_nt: TGTGCCAGTAGTATGGAGACAGGGGGCGCTTATGGCTACACCTTC

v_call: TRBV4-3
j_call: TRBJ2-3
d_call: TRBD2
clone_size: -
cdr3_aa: CASSQDYTSGRTDTQYF
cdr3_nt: TGCGCCAGCAGCCAAGATTACACTAGCGGGAGAACAGATACGCAGTATTTT

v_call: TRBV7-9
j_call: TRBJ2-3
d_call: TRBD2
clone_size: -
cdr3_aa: CASSSLSGRAWDTQYF
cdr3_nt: TGTGCCAGCAGCTCGCTTAGCGGGAGGGCCTGGGATACGCAGTATTTT

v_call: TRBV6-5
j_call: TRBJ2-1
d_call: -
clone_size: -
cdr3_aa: CASSPGGREFF
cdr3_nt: TGTGCCAGCAGTCCAGGGGGGCGGGAGTTCTTC

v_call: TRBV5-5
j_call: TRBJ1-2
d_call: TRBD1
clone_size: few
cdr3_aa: CASSLEDRPLGYTF
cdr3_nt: TGTGCCAGCAGCTTGGAGGACAGGCCTTTAGGCTACACCTTC

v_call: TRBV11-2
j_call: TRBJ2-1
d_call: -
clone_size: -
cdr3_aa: CASSPQLTLAYSYNEQFF
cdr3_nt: TGTGCCAGCAGCCCCCAGTTGACTCTAGCGTACTCCTACAATGAGCAGTTCTTC

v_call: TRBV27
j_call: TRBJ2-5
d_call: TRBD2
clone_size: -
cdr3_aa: CASSPGLAGAETQYF
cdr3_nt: TGTGCCAGCAGTCCAGGACTAGCGGGAGCGGAGACCCAGTACTTC

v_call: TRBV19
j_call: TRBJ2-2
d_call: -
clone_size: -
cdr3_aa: CASSSRFGLSNTGELFF
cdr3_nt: TGTGCCAGTAGTTCCCGCTTTGGGCTTTCGAACACCGGGGAGCTGTTTTTT

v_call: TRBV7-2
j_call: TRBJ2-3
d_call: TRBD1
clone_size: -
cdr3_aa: CATGGLNTDTQYF
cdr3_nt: TGTGCTACAGGGGGGCTGAACACAGATACGCAGTATTTT

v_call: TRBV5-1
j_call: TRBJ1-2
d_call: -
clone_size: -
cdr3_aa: CASSLAAGANYGYTF
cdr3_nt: TGCGCCAGCAGCTTGGCCGCAGGGGCTAACTATGGCTACACCTTC